Below are 22 T cell receptor beta chains sequenced from a single sample in a study of T cells in Graves' hyperthyroidism and ophthalmopathy. There were TCR beta CDR3 regions amplified from RNA transcripts. With the HTBI primer set, the TCR CDR3 went through a first round of RT-PCR. TCRdb analysed the multiplex PCR reads with MiXCR anew, one entry per CDR3 protein. The sample has some 360,000 distinct CDR3 sequences; 15% to 20% are singletons. The sequencing sample was made of blood. These receptors were obtained from a woman aged 40-49 years with Graves' ophthalmopathy.

Many counts were recorded for this clonotype. The chain couples TRBV27 to TRBJ1-5, with TRBD1 as a possible D gene (5 bases). The germline V and J ends were trimmed by 5 bases and 9 bases, with 17 bases remaining between them. This CDR3 has 14 residues. The V gene's germline CDR1 is MNHEY and CDR2 SMNVEV (reference sequence). Here the CDR3 DNA reads TGTGCCAGCAGTGGGGACGGCCCCCAATCGCCCCAGCATTTT. The encoded protein is CASSGDGPQSPQHF.

This clonotype came up many times. The V and J genes are TRBV5-1 and TRBJ2-5, with 9 bases lining up with TRBD2. The CDR3 has 15 residues. V lost 0 bases to trimming and J lost 4 bases; unmatched junction nucleotides: 4. CDR1 SGHRS and CDR2 YFSETQ come from the germline V gene. DNA of the CDR3: TGCGCCAGCAGCTTGGAGGGAGCGGGAGGAGAGACCCAGTACTTC. Amino acids: CASSLEGAGGETQYF.

This chain uses TRBV28 with TRBJ2-7, with D perhaps TRBD1 (6 bases). The better agreement between TRBJ2-1 and the DNA end casts doubt on the J call. Germline CDR1 reads MDHEN; CDR2 reads SYDVKM. CDR3 size: 14 residues. The CDR3, as DNA: TGTGCCAGCAGTTTAAGTCGACAGGAGTACGAGCAGTTCTTC. Protein sequence: CASSLSRQEYEQFF.

This clonotype was recorded many times. CDR3 bases: TGTGCCACGATCAGGGCGGGAGCGATACAAGAGACCCAGTACTTC. Amino acids: CATIRAGAIQETQYF. The rearrangement joins TRBV28 to TRBJ2-5, with 7 positions matching TRBD2. CDR1 is MDHEN and CDR2 is SYDVKM in the germline V gene. The J segment lost 2 bases and the V segment lost 10 bases, leaving 13 bases of the junction unmatched. The CDR3 consists of 15 residues.

This clonotype was observed many times. The chain joins TRBV28 to TRBJ2-7; 8 nucleotides match TRBD1. Losses at the gene ends were 3 bases for V and 7 bases for J; bases not matched to a gene: 14. CDR1 MDHEN and CDR2 SYDVKM come from the germline V gene. The CDR3 totals 16 residues. The CDR3 reads CASSFFSGTGVGEQYF. CDR3 nucleotide sequence: TGTGCCAGCAGTTTCTTCTCCGGGACAGGTGTTGGGGAGCAGTACTTC.

This clonotype was counted many times. V usage is TRBV5-1 and J usage is TRBJ1-5; D unclear. V lost 0 bases and J 6 bases, leaving 10 bases between the germline ends. The CDR3 runs to 14 residues. Looked up from germline, CDR1 is SGHRS and CDR2 is YFSETQ. CDR3 protein: CASSLEGMGQPQHF. Written as DNA, the CDR3 is TGCGCCAGCAGCTTGGAGGGTATGGGTCAGCCCCAGCATTTT. The complete variable domain, with remaining parts taken from reference TRBV5-1 and TRBJ1-5, reads KAGVTQTPRYLIKTRGQQVTLSCSPISGHRSVSWYQQTPGQGLQFLFEYFSETQRNKGNFPGRFSGRQFSNSRSEMNVSTLELGDSALYLCASSLEGMGQPQHFGDGTRLSIL.

Ten or more counts support this clonotype. This chain uses TRBV6-5 with TRBJ2-5; D ambiguous. The CDR3 covers 12 residues. V lost 0 bases and J lost 5, with 4 bases in between. The germline V gene encodes CDR1 MNHEY and CDR2 SVGAGI. The chain's CDR3 is CASSYSGETQYF. Here the CDR3 DNA reads TGTGCCAGCAGTTACTCTGGGGAGACCCAGTACTTC.

The chain couples TRBV27 to TRBJ2-7, with D possibly matching TRBD2 (5 bases). In germline, CDR1 is MNHEY, CDR2 SMNVEV (reference sequence). Trimming left V 6 bases short and J 3 bases short, with 12 bases between. The CDR3 runs to 13 residues. In DNA form, the CDR3 reads TGTGCCAGCAGGGTCCACGGGAACTACGAGCAGTACTTC. It is translated as CASRVHGNYEQYF.

This clonotype came up many times. This rearrangement joins TRBV19 to TRBJ1-1; D is ambiguous. Germline lookup yields CDR1 LNHDA and CDR2 SQIVND (reference sequence). Trimming stripped 7 bases from V and 2 bases from J, with 17 bases between. The CDR3 is 15 residues long. CDR3 bases: TGTGCCAGTAATGCCCCATCGGGGTTTAACACTGAAGCTTTCTTT. Encoded protein: CASNAPSGFNTEAFF.

This clonotype was detected many times. The rearrangement links TRBV19 to TRBJ1-5, with 10 bases aligning to TRBD1. This CDR3 region has 15 residues. V gave up 5 bases and J gave up 6 bases; unmatched junction bases: 7. Per germline, CDR1 LNHDA and CDR2 SQIVND (reference sequence). The CDR3, as DNA: TGTGCCAGTAGTTCCGGACAGGGGGTGGCTCAGCCCCAGCATTTT. It translates to CASSSGQGVAQPQHF.

This clonotype showed up many times. CDR3: CASRTPRPAINYEQYF. In DNA, the CDR3 is TGTGCCAGCAGGACACCCCGCCCAGCTATAAACTACGAGCAGTACTTC. The chain employs TRBV28 and TRBJ2-7; no clear D. The CDR3 totals 16 residues. V was trimmed by 6 bases and J by 3 bases, leaving 21 bases between them. Germline values: CDR1 MDHEN, CDR2 SYDVKM.

The rearrangement links TRBV2 to TRBJ1-2, with a tentative D call TRBD1 (5 bases). In germline, CDR1 is SNHLY, CDR2 FYNNEI. The V gene lost 2 bases and the J gene lost 7 bases, with 11 bases spanning the gap. The CDR3 consists of 13 residues. CDR3 nucleotide sequence: TGTGCCAGCAGTGAATCCGGGGACGGTGGCTACACCTTC. This translates into CASSESGDGGYTF.

This clonotype was seen repeatedly, ten times or more. The chain uses TRBV9 and TRBJ2-5; 9 nucleotides match TRBD2. Germline V gene sequence: CDR1 SGDLS, CDR2 YYNGEE. The CDR3 contains 17 residues. Trimming took 0 bases from V and 0 from J; bases not matched to a gene: 6. The CDR3 loop is CASSVATAGGYQETQYF. CDR3 coding DNA: TGTGCCAGCAGCGTAGCCACAGCGGGAGGATACCAAGAGACCCAGTACTTC.

This clonotype was seen many times. The chain links TRBV7-2 to TRBJ2-2, with D maybe TRBD2 (5 bases). Germline CDR1 SGHTA, CDR2 FQGNSA. Trimming left V 2 bases short and J 8 bases short, with 15 bases between. The CDR3 consists of 15 residues. CDR3 coding DNA: TGTGCCAGCAGCTTATATGACCTCTCGGGGGGGGAGCTGTTTTTT. It specifies CASSLYDLSGGELFF.

This clonotype was counted at least ten times. This chain connects TRBV12-3 or TRBV12-4 to TRBJ1-1; D may be TRBD1 (5 bases). This CDR3 spans 13 amino acids. Trimming cost V 4 bases and J 7 bases, with 13 bases left between them. The CDR3 DNA follows: TGTGCCAGCAGTTCCCGCCAGGGCAGTGAAGCTTTCTTT. Its protein product is CASSSRQGSEAFF.

In this sample, this clonotype turned up once. The chain has TRBV28 and TRBJ2-2; TRBD2 agrees at 14 bases. The trim removed 5 bases at V and 7 bases at J, leaving 6 bases unmatched. The germline V gene encodes CDR1 MDHEN and CDR2 SYDVKM. The CDR3 is made up of 16 amino acids. The CDR3 DNA follows: TGTGCCAGCAGTCGACTAGCGGGAGGGCCTATCGGGGAGCTGTTTTTT. Translation: CASSRLAGGPIGELFF.

The chain joins TRBV6-5 to TRBJ2-7; D call uncertain. In germline, CDR1 is MNHEY, CDR2 SVGAGI. This CDR3 is 15 amino acids long. The V end lost 4 bases, the J end lost 2 bases, and 15 bases lay between the germline ends. CDR3 bases: TGTGCCAGCAGTTTGGAGCGTCTACGACCCTACGAGCAGTACTTC. It codes for CASSLERLRPYEQYF.

A single count supports this clonotype. The chain combines TRBV10-3 with TRBJ2-7; the match to TRBD2 covers 11 bases. This CDR3 has 14 amino acids. CDR1 and CDR2 (germline): ENHRY, SYGVKD. V dropped 6 bases and J dropped 5; count of bases not matched to a gene: 6. CDR3 amino acids: CAIRLAGGSNEQYF. The CDR3 DNA sequence: TGTGCCATCAGGCTAGCGGGAGGTTCCAACGAGCAGTACTTC.

This clonotype has a count of ten or more. The V and J genes are TRBV7-6 and TRBJ2-7; D might be TRBD1 (5 bases). Germline V CDR1 and CDR2: SGHVS, FNYEAQ. Trimming removed 7 bases at V and 4 bases at J, with 23 bases between. The CDR3 loop spans 16 amino acids. The DNA for the CDR3 is TGTGCCAGCACCCCTGGGGCAGGAGACGCACCTTACGAGCAGTACTTC. Its translation is CASTPGAGDAPYEQYF.

The sample holds a few counts of this clonotype. The chain links TRBV11-2 to TRBJ2-7; D possibly corresponds to TRBD2 (5 bases). The length of the CDR3 is 15 residues. Between the trimmed V and J ends, which lost 5 bases and 0 bases, there was a span of 14 bases. In germline, CDR1 is SGHAT, CDR2 FQNNGV. CDR3 protein: CASSPSTSGSYEQYF. CDR3 nucleotide sequence: TGTGCCAGCAGCCCAAGTACCAGCGGCTCCTACGAGCAGTACTTC. The whole variable domain, remainder taken from reference TRBV11-2 and TRBJ2-7, is EAGVAQSPRYKIIEKRQSVAFWCNPISGHATLYWYQQILGQGPKLLIQFQNNGVVDDSQLPKDRFSAERLKGVDSTLKIQPAKLEDSAVYLCASSPSTSGSYEQYFGPGTRLTVT.

This clonotype was detected many times. The J gene is TRBJ1-5, the V gene TRBV18; a weak D match, TRBD1 (6 bases). This CDR3 contains 17 residues. Germline V gene sequence: CDR1 KGHSH, CDR2 LQKENI. Trimming stripped 4 bases from V and 2 bases from J, with 18 bases between. In DNA, the CDR3 is TGTGCCAGCTCACGAGAACCACAGGGCGGTGGCAATCAGCCCCAGCATTTT. Encoded protein: CASSREPQGGGNQPQHF.

As regards this clonotype: Because it lacks the conserved phenylalanine or tryptophan at the end, this CDR3 is likely a read error. This sequence joins TRBV27 and TRBJ1-1, with D perhaps matching TRBD1 (6 bases). Trimming took off 5 bases at V and 5 bases at J, with 21 bases between the two ends. Per the germline V gene, CDR1 is MNHEY and CDR2 is SMNVEV (reference sequence). The CDR3 spans 16 residues. This CDR3 reads CASSRPLQGLGTEAFL. DNA of the CDR3: TGTGCCAGCAGTCGACCTTTACAGGGCTTGGGGACTGAAGCTTTCCTT.